What follows describes a single T cell receptor (beta chain). The entry originates in a study of PD-1 blockade in mismatch repair-deficient tumors. The repertoire was sequenced with immunoSEQ multiplex PCR; TCRdb's copy has only in-frame clones and lacks some. The sample shows some 130,000 clones, about nine tenths of them seen only once. Between the trimmed V and J ends, which lost 7 bases and 4 bases, there was a span of 14 bases. The CDR3 spans 15 residues. Germline V gene sequence: CDR1 LNHDA, CDR2 SQIVND (reference sequence). The genes are TRBV19 and TRBJ2-6; possibly TRBD1 for D (6 bases). The sample here was peripheral blood, taken roughly 70 weeks after starting pembrolizumab. This clonotype was sampled from an adult with mismatch repair-deficient cancer. CDR3 sequence: CASTTGTGGANVLTF. CDR3 coding DNA: TGTGCCAGTACGACAGGTACGGGCGGGGCCAACGTCCTGACTTTC. The full variable domain, with the rest looked up from reference TRBV19 and TRBJ2-6, is DGGITQSPKYLFRKEGQNVTLSCEQNLNHDAMYWYRQDPGQGLRLIYYSQIVNDFQKGDIAEGYSVSREKKESFPLTVTSAQKNPTAFYLCASTTGTGGANVLTFGAGSRLTVL.